The rows below give T cell receptor beta chains drawn from one sample of a study of T cell repertoires in aging, cancer and after chemotherapy. TCRdb analysed the multiplex PCR reads with MiXCR anew, one entry per CDR3 protein. The sample lists around 1,500 distinct CDR3 sequences; 20% to 30% were seen once. The sequencing sample was made of blood. The receptors were sampled from a human donor with a solid tumor. CDR3s include the opening cysteine and the closing phenylalanine or tryptophan.

J	length	V	CDR3
TRBJ1-1	13	TRBV11-3	CASSLDKNTEAFF
TRBJ2-3	16	TRBV19	CASTSPGGRQADTQYF
TRBJ2-7	12	TRBV20-1	CSATGTLYEQYF
TRBJ1-4	15	TRBV18	CAGSPSQGSGEKLFF
TRBJ1-3	14	TRBV6-5	CASSYAADGNTIYF
TRBJ1-3	14	TRBV6-6	CASSEMLSGNTIYF
TRBJ1-1	14	TRBV11-3	CASSQRRGNTEAFF
TRBJ2-7	15	TRBV27	CASSSQSGRTYEQYF
TRBJ2-2	16	TRBV7-2	CASSLAGGARTGELFF
TRBJ2-5	14	TRBV20-1	CSAYTGVYGETQYF
TRBJ2-7	13	TRBV7-6	CASSQTAAYEQYF
TRBJ2-3	15	TRBV6-1	CASRIRDERIYTQYF
TRBJ2-6	18	TRBV7-2	CASSLVPTGVSGANVLTF
TRBJ2-7	16	TRBV6-1	CASRGKIGQSSYEQYF
TRBJ1-5	16	TRBV19	CASSIGGAGGNQPQHF
TRBJ2-1	15	TRBV6-5	CASSRDPQVGNEQFF